This record concerns one T cell receptor beta chain sequence. Its antigen remains unidentified. The CDR3 end lies 3 residues beyond the end of the read and is filled in from the germline J gene. The data were obtained in a study of Tregs in tolerant kidney transplant recipients. In the study overall: Mixed chimerism was transient after nonmyeloablative marrow transplants from related graft donors. Regarding the study as a whole: Few patients were studied, so findings need validation in larger groups.

Looked up from germline, CDR1 is LNHDA and CDR2 is SQIVND (reference sequence). This CDR3 contains 15 residues. The V end lost 9 bases, the J end lost 5 bases, and 17 bases lay between the germline ends. The data were produced by immunoSEQ multiplex PCR, yet TCRdb's version contains in-frame clones alone and is incomplete. This sample's clone table lists 45,000 to 55,000 clones. The sequenced sample was CD4+ T cells from blood, obtained before the transplant. The gene calls are TRBV19 and TRBJ1-6; no clear D gene. This receptor was taken from a human donor who received a combined kidney and bone marrow transplant. CDR3 amino acids: CASTQADLDNSPLHF. The CDR3 bases that were read are TGTGCCAGCACCCAGGCCGATCTGGATAATTCACCC. Looking up the rest from reference TRBV19 and TRBJ1-6 gives the full variable domain: DGGITQSPKYLFRKEGQNVTLSCEQNLNHDAMYWYRQDPGQGLRLIYYSQIVNDFQKGDIAEGYSVSREKKESFPLTVTSAQKNPTAFYLCASTQADLDNSPLHFGNGTRLTVT.